These 2 T cell receptor beta chains were all obtained from the same sample, sequenced in a study of cytomegalovirus exposure and HLA in healthy donors. PCR used 60 Vbeta primers and 13 Jbeta primers. TCRdb keeps only in-frame clones here, not all; method: immunoSEQ multiplex PCR. The sample consists of approximately 150,000 clones, around four fifths of them appearing once. The sequencing input was PBMCs. These receptors all come from a male donor in good health and CMV-seropositive.

The J gene is TRBJ2-1, the V gene TRBV4-3; perhaps TRBD2 as D (5 bases). The CDR3 covers 14 residues. Germline V gene lookup returns CDR1 LGHNA and CDR2 YSLEER. V was shortened by 1 base and J by 3 bases, with 7 bases between the two germline ends. The DNA of the CDR3 is TGCGCCAGCAGCCAAGCGGGAAACTACAATGAGCAGTTCTTC. It specifies CASSQAGNYNEQFF.

This clone has just a few counts. The rearrangement uses TRBV6-5 and TRBJ1-1; D possibly corresponds to TRBD1 (6 bases). The CDR3 loop spans 12 amino acids. Germline CDR1 is MNHEY and CDR2 is SVGAGI. Between the trimmed V and J ends, which lost 6 bases and 1 base, there was a span of 6 bases. Here the CDR3 DNA reads TGTGCCAGCAGAGGGGGGAACACTGAAGCTTTCTTT. This encodes CASRGGNTEAFF.